This TCR beta chain is drawn from a study of blood T cell repertoires in COVID-19. Trimming removed 5 bases at V and 4 bases at J, with 17 bases between. The V gene's germline CDR1 is MNHEY and CDR2 SMNVEV (reference sequence). CDR3 length equals 15 residues. Original analysis: Counts of nucleated cells, estimated from reference gene primer amplification, were obtained. Sequencing used immunoSEQ multiplex PCR; TCRdb keeps in-frame clones, though not all of them. V, J and clone size derive from that table, while D and trimming were established from the DNA sequence. The sample consists of around 290,000 clones, approximately 86% of them appearing once.

Sequenced material: peripheral blood. This chain connects TRBV27 to TRBJ2-5, with D possibly being TRBD1 (6 bases). The clonotype originates from a woman aged 70-85 years with COVID-19, enrolled during active disease. In DNA form, the CDR3 reads TGTGCCAGCAGTGGACTCAGGGGAAAGGGAGAGACCCAGTACTTC. This codes for CASSGLRGKGETQYF.